This T cell receptor beta chain comes out of a study of blood T cell repertoires in COVID-19. Background on the study: Spain, Italy and the United States supplied samples that represented acute and convalescent COVID-19.

Assay: immunoSEQ multiplex PCR; the TCRdb copy retains only in-frame clones and omits some. The sample holds some 200,000 clones, approximately 79% seen once. Trimming left V 1 base short and J 2 bases short, with 7 bases between. CDR3 length equals 14 residues. The germline gives CDR1 SEHNR, CDR2 FQNEAQ (reference sequence). The origin of this receptor is a woman in her seventies with acute or convalescent COVID-19. Input material: peripheral blood. This chain uses TRBV7-9 with TRBJ2-3; no clear D. The CDR3 DNA is TGTGCCAGCAGCTTAGATATAGACACAGATACGCAGTATTTT. The encoded protein is CASSLDIDTDTQYF.